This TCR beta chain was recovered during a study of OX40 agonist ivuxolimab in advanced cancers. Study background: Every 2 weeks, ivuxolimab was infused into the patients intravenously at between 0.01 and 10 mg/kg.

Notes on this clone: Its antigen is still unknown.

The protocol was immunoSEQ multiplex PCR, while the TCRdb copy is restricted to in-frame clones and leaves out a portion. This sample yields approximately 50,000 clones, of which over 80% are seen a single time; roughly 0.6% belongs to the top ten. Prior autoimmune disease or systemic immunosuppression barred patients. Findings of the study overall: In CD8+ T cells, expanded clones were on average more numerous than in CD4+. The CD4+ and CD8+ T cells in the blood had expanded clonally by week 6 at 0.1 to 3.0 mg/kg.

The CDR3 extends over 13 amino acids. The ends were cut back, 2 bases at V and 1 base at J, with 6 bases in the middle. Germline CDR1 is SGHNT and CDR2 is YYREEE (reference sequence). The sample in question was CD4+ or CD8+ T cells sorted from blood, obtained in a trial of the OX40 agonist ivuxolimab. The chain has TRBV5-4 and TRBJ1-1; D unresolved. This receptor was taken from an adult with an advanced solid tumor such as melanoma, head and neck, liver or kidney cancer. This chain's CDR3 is CASSLSQNTEAFF. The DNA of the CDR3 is TGTGCCAGCAGCTTAAGTCAGAACACTGAAGCTTTCTTT.